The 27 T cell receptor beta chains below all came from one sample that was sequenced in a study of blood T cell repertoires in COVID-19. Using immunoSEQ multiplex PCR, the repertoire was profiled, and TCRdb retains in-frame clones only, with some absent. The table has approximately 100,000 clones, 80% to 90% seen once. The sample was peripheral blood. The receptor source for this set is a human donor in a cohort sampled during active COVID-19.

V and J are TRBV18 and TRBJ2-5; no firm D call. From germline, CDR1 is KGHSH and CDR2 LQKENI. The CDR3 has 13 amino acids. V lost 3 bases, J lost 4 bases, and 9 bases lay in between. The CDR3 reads CASSPRQRETQYF. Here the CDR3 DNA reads TGTGCCAGCTCACCGAGGCAGAGAGAGACCCAGTACTTC.

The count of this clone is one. The CDR3 loop is CASNGERGRQNSPLHF. The DNA for the CDR3 is TGTGCCAGTAACGGTGAGAGGGGGCGGCAGAATTCACCCCTCCACTTT. The chain links TRBV19 to TRBJ1-6; 7 bases match TRBD1. CDR1 and CDR2 (germline): LNHDA, SQIVND (reference sequence). V dropped 7 bases and J dropped 7; count of bases not matched to a gene: 13. The CDR3 is made up of 16 amino acids.

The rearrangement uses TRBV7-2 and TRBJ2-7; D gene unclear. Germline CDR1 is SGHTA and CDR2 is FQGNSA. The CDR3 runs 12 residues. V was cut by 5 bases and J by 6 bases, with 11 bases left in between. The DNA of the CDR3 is TGTGCCAGCAGCCCGCGTTTCGGCGAGCAGTACTTC. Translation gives CASSPRFGEQYF. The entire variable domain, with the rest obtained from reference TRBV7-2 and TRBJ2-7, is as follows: GAGVSQSPSNKVTEKGKDVELRCDPISGHTALYWYRQSLGQGLEFLIYFQGNSAPDKSGLPSDRFSAERTGGSVSTLTIQRTQQEDSAVYLCASSPRFGEQYFGPGTRLTVT.

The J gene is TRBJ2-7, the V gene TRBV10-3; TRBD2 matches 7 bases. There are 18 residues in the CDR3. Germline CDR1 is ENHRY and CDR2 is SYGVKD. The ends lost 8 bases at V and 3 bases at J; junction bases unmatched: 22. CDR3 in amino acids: CAIGGGGATGPRYYEQYF. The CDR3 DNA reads TGTGCCATCGGGGGGGGAGGAGCGACGGGACCGCGCTACTACGAGCAGTACTTC.

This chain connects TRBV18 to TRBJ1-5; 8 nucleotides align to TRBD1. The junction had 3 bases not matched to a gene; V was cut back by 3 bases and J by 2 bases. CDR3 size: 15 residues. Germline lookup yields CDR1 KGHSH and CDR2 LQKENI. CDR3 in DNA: TGTGCCAGCTCACCGATGGGACAGGGCAATCAGCCCCAGCATTTT. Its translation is CASSPMGQGNQPQHF.

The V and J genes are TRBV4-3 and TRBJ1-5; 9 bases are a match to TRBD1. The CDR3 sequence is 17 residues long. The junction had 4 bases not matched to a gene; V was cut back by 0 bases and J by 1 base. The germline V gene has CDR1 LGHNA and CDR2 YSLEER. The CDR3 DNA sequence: TGCGCCAGCAGCCAAGATACCGGGACAGGGAGCAATCAGCCCCAGCATTTT. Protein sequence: CASSQDTGTGSNQPQHF.

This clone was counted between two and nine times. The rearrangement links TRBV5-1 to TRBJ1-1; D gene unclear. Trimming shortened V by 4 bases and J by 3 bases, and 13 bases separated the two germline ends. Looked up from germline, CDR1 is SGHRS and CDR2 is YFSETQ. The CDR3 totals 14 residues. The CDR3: CASSPPGMDTEAFF. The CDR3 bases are TGCGCCAGCAGCCCCCCGGGGATGGACACTGAAGCTTTCTTT.

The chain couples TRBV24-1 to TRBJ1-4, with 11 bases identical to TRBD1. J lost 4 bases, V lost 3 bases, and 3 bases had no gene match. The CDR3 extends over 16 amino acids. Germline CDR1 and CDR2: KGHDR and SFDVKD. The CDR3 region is CATSDPGTGGNEKLFF. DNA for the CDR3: TGTGCCACCAGTGATCCCGGGACAGGGGGTAATGAAAAACTGTTTTTT.

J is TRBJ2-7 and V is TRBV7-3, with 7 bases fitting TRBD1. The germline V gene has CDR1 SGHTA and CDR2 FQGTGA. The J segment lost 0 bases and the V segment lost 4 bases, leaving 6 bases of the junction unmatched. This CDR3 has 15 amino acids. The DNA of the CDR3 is TGTGCCAGCAGCTCCGGTCAGGGGGTCTCCTACGAGCAGTACTTC. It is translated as CASSSGQGVSYEQYF.

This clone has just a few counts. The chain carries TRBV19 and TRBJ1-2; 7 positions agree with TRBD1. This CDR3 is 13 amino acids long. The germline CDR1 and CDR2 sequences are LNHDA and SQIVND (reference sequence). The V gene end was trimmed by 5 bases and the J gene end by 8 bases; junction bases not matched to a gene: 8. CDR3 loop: CASSPQTGLGYTF. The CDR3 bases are TGTGCCAGTAGTCCCCAGACAGGGTTGGGCTACACCTTC.

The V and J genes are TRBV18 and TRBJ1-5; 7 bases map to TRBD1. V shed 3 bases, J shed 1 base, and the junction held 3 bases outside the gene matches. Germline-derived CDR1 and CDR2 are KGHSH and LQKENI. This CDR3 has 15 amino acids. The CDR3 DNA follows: TGTGCCAGCTCACCTGGGACAGCGAGCAATCAGCCCCAGCATTTT. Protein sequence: CASSPGTASNQPQHF. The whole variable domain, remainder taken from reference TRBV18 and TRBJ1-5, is NAGVMQNPRHLVRRRGQEARLRCSPMKGHSHVYWYRQLPEEGLKFMVYLQKENIIDESGMPKERFSAEFPKEGPSILRIQQVVRGDSAAYFCASSPGTASNQPQHFGDGTRLSIL.

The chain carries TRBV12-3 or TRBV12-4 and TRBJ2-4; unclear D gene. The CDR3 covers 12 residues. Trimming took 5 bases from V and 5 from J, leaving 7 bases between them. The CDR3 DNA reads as TGTGCCAGCAGTCCAACAGAAAACATTCAGTACTTC. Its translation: CASSPTENIQYF.

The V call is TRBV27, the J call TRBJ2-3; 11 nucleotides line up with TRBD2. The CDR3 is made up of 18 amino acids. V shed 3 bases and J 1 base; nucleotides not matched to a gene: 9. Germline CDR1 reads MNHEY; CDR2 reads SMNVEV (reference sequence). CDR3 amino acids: CASSFRVAGGPGTDTQYF. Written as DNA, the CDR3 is TGTGCCAGCAGTTTTCGGGTAGCGGGGGGGCCGGGCACAGATACGCAGTATTTT.

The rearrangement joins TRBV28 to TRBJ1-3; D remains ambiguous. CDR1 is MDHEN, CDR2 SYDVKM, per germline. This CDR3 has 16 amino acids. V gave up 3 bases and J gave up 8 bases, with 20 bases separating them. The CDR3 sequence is CASSFNLRVRDYTIYF. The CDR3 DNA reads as TGTGCCAGCAGTTTTAACCTGAGGGTGAGAGACTACACCATATATTTT.

CDR3 nucleotide sequence: TGCGCCAGCAGCTTCGCGGGCCTTGAGACCCAGTACTTC. This codes for CASSFAGLETQYF. This chain connects TRBV5-1 to TRBJ2-5, with a weak D call TRBD2 (5 bases). V was pared by 2 bases and J by 5 bases, with 10 bases between. Germline CDR1 reads SGHRS; CDR2 reads YFSETQ. CDR3 length: 13 residues.

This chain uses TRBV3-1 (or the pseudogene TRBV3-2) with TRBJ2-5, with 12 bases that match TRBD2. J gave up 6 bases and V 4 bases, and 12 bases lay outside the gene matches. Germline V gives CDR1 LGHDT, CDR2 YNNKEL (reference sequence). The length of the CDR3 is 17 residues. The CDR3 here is CASSPTPSGGAQKTQYF. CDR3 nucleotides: TGTGCCAGCAGCCCCACCCCTAGCGGGGGGGCCCAGAAGACCCAGTACTTC.

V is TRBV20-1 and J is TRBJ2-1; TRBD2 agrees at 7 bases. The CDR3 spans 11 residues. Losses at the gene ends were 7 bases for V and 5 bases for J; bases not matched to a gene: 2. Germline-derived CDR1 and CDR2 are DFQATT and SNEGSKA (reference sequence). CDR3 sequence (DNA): TGCAGTGAGGGGAGGGACAATGAGCAGTTCTTC. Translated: CSEGRDNEQFF.

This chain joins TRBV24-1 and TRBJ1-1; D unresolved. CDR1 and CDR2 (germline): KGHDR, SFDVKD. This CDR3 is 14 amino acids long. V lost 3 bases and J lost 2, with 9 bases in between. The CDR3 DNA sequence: TGTGCCACCAGTGATAGCCGAGCCAACACTGAAGCTTTCTTT. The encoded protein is CATSDSRANTEAFF.

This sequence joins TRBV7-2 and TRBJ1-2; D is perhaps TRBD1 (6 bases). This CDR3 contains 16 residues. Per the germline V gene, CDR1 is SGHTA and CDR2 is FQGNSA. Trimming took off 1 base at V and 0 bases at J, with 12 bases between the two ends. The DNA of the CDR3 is TGTGCCAGCAGCTTAGAGCCGGGACATACTAACTATGGCTACACCTTC. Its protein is CASSLEPGHTNYGYTF.

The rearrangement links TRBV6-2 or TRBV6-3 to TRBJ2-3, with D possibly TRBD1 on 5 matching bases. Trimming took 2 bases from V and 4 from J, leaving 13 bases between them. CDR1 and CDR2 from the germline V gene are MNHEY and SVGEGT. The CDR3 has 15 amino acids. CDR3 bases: TGTGCCAGCAGTTACCGGGCAGGGTGGGCAGATACGCAGTATTTT. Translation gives CASSYRAGWADTQYF.

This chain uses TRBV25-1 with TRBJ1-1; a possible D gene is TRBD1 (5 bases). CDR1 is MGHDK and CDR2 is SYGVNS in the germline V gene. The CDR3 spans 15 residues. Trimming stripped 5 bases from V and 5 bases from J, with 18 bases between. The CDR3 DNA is TGTGCCAGCAGTAATCGCTTGGGGGGGGGAACTGAAGCTTTCTTT. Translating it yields CASSNRLGGGTEAFF.

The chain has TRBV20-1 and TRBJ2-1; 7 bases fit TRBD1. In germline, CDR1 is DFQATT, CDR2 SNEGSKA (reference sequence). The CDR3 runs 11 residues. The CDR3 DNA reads TGCAGCCCACGACAGGGCGCTGAGCAGTTCTTC. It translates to CSPRQGAEQFF.

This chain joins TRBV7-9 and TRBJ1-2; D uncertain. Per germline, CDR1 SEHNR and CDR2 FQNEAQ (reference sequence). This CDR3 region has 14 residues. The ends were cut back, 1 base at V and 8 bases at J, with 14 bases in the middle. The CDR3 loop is CASSLGSDLWGYTF. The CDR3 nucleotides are TGTGCCAGCAGCTTAGGGTCAGACTTATGGGGCTACACCTTC.

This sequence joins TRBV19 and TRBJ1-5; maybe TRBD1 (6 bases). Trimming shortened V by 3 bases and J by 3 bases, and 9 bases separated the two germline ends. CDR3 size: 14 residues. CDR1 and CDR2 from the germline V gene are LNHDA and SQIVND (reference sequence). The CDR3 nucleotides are TGTGCCAGTAGTATTTGGGGGCCCAATCAGCCCCAGCATTTT. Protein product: CASSIWGPNQPQHF.

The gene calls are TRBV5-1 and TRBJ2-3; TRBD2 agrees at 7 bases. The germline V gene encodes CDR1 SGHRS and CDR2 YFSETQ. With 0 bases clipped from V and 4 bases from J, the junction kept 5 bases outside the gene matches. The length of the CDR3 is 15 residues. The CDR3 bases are TGCGCCAGCAGCTTGGCCGGGAGGAGCGCAGATACGCAGTATTTT. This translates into CASSLAGRSADTQYF.

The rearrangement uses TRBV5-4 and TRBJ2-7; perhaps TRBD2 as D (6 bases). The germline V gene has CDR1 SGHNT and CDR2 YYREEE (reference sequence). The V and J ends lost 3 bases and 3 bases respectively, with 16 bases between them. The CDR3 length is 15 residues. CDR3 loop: CASSSGAGPLYEQYF. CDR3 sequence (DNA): TGTGCCAGCAGCTCTGGCGCGGGGCCCCTCTACGAGCAGTACTTC.

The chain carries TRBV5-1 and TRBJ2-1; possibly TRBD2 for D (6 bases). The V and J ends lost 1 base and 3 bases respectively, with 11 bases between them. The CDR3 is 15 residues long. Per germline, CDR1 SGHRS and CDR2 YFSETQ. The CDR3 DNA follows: TGCGCCAGCAGCTTGCTGTCTAGCGACTACAATGAGCAGTTCTTC. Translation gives CASSLLSSDYNEQFF.